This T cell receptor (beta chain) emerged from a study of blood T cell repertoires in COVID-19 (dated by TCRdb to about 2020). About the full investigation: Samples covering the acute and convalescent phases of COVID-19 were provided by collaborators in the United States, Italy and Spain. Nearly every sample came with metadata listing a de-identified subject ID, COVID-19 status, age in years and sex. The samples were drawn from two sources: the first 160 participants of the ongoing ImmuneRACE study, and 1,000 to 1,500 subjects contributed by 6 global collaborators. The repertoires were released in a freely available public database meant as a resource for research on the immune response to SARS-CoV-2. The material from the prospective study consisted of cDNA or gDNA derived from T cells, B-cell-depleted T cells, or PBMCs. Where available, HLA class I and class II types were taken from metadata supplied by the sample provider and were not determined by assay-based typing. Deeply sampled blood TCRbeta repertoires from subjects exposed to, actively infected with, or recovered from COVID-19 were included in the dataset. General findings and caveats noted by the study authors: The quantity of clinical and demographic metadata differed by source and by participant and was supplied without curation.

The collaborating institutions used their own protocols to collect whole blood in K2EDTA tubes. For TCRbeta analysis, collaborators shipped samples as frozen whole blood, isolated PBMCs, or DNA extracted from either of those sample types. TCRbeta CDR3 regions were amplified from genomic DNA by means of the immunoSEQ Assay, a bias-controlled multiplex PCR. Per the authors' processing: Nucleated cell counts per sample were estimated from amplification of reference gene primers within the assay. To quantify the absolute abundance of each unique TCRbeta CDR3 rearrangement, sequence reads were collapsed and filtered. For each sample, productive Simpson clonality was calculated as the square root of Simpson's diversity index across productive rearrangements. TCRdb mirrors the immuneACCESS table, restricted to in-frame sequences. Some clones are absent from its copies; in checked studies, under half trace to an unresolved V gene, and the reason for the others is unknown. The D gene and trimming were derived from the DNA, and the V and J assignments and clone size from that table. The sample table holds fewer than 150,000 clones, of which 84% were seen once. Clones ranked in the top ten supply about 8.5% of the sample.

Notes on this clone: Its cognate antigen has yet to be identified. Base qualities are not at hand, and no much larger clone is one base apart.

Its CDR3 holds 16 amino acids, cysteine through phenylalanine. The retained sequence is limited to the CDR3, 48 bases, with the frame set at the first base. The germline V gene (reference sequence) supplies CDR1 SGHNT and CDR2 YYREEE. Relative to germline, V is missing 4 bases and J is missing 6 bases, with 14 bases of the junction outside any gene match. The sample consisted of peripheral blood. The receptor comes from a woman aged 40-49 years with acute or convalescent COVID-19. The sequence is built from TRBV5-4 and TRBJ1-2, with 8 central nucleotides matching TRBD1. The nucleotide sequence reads TGTGCCAGCAGCGAGGGAACAGGGGGACCCCAACATGGCTACACCTTC. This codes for CASSEGTGGPQHGYTF. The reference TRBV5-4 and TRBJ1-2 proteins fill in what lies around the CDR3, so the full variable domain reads ETGVTQSPTHLIKTRGQQVTLRCSSQSGHNTVSWYQQALGQGPQFIFQYYREEENGRGNFPPRFSGLQFPNYSSELNVNALELDDSALYLCASSEGTGGPQHGYTFGSGTRLTVV.